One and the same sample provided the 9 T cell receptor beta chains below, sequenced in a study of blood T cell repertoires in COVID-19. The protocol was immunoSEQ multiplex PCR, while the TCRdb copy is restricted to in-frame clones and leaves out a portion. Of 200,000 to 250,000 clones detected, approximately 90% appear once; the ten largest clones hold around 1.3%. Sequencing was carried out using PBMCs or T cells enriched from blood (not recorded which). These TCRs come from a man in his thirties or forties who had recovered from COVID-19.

The CDR3 DNA follows: TGTGCCAGCAGCGTAGTAGGGGTTGGCTACACCTTC. It is translated as CASSVVGVGYTF. The chain is built from TRBV9 and TRBJ1-2; D might be TRBD1 (5 bases). V shed 0 bases and J shed 7 bases, with 7 bases lying between them. The germline V gene has CDR1 SGDLS and CDR2 YYNGEE. There are 12 residues in the CDR3.

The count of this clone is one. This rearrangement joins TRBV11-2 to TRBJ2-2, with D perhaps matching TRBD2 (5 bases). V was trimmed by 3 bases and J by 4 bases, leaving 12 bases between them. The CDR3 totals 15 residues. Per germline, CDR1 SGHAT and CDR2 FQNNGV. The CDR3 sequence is CASSFNWGATGELFF. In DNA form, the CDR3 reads TGTGCCAGCAGCTTTAATTGGGGAGCCACCGGGGAGCTGTTTTTT.

The CDR3 nucleotides are TGTGCCAGCAGTGACTGGTCGTCTAACTCCTACAATGAGCAGTTCTTC. It is translated as CASSDWSSNSYNEQFF. V gene TRBV6-4 combines with J gene TRBJ2-1, with unresolved D. CDR1 and CDR2 (germline): MRHNA, SNTAGT. This CDR3 has 16 residues. V shed 1 base and J shed 0 bases, with 10 bases lying between them.

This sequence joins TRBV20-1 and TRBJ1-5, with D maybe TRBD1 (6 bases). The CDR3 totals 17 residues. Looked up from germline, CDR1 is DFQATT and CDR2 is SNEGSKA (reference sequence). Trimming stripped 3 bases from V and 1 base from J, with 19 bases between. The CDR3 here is CSASPPSVGASNQPQHF. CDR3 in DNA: TGCAGTGCTAGTCCCCCTTCAGTGGGGGCGAGCAATCAGCCCCAGCATTTT.

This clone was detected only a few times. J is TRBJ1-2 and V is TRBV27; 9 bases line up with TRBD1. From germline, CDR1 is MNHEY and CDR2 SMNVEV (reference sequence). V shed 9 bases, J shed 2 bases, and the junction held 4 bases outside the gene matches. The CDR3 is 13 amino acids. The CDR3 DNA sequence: TGTGCCAGTAGGACAGGGGTCAACTATGGCTACACCTTC. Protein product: CASRTGVNYGYTF.

The CDR3 bases are TGTGCCAGCAGCGCCAGCGGGGGGGACTCCTACAATGAGCAGTTCTTC. Its translation: CASSASGGDSYNEQFF. The rearrangement links TRBV9 to TRBJ2-1, with 10 bases identical to TRBD2. Per the germline V gene, CDR1 is SGDLS and CDR2 is YYNGEE. Trimming cost V 3 bases and J 0 bases; bases outside gene matches: 3. The CDR3 consists of 16 residues.

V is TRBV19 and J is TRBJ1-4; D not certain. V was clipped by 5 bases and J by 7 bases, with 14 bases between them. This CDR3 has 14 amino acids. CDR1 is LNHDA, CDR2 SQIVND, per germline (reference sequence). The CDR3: CASSDYEGGEKLFF. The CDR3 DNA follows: TGTGCCAGTAGTGACTACGAGGGCGGTGAAAAACTGTTTTTT.

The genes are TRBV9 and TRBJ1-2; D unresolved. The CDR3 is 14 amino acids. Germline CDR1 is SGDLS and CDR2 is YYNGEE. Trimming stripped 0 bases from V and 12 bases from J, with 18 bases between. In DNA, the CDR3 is TGTGCCAGCAGCGTAGGAGCGGGAGGCGGGGTTCACACCTTC. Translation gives CASSVGAGGGVHTF.

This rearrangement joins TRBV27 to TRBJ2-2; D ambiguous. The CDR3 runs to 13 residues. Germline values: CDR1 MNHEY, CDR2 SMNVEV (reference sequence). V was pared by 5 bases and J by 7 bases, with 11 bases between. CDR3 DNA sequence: TGTGCCAGCAGTAGGTCTGGGCTCGGGGAGCTGTTTTTT. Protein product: CASSRSGLGELFF.